A single sample gave rise to the 25 T cell receptor beta chains below, sequenced in a study of blood T cells in healthy people across ages. Combining a sample-barcoded 5' primer with a J-beta primer mix, a second PCR ran for about 7 to 12 cycles. MiXCR, applied by TCRdb to the 5' RACE reads, yields one record per CDR3 protein. Of about 1.4 million distinct CDR3 sequences in the sample, around 59% were seen once. The sample was blood. These receptors were obtained from a man younger than 30 in good health.

The chain is built from TRBV29-1 and TRBJ1-4; 9 bases are shared with TRBD1. Germline trimming cut 7 bases from V and 5 bases from J; bases unmatched to any gene: 8. Germline CDR1 SQVTM, CDR2 ANQGSEA. CDR3 length equals 14 residues. CDR3 coding DNA: TGCAGCGGAGCCCCCGGGACAGGGAATGAAAAACTGTTTTTT. As protein: CSGAPGTGNEKLFF.

The table lists this clonotype with a few counts. The gene calls are TRBV15 and TRBJ2-4; 11 bases line up with TRBD1. The J call is uncertain, as TRBJ2-7 better fits the DNA end. Looked up from germline, CDR1 is LNHNV and CDR2 is YYDKDF (reference sequence). CDR3 length: 16 amino acids. The CDR3 DNA sequence: TGTGCCACCAGCAGGGGCTACGGGACAGGGGGCTACGAGCAGTACTTC. Amino acids: CATSRGYGTGGYEQYF.

J is TRBJ2-1 and V is TRBV4-2, with 13 bases that match TRBD2. This CDR3 comprises 18 residues. Losses at the gene ends were 3 bases for V and 4 bases for J; bases not matched to a gene: 9. Germline V gene data show CDR1 as LGHNA and CDR2 as YNFKEQ. In DNA form, the CDR3 reads TGTGCCAGCAGCCATTCCGGGGGACTAGCGGGATCGTACAATGAGCAGTTCTTC. Its protein is CASSHSGGLAGSYNEQFF.

The gene calls are TRBV6-5 and TRBJ2-1; D tentatively fits TRBD1 or TRBD2 (7 bases each). The CDR3 has 14 residues. Germline CDR1 is MNHEY and CDR2 is SVGAGI. The germline V and J ends were trimmed by 6 bases and 7 bases, with 16 bases remaining between them. The CDR3: CASSYRQGGNEQFF. CDR3 bases: TGTGCCAGCAGCTACCGACAGGGAGGGAATGAGCAGTTCTTC.

This clonotype was picked up a small number of times. One end of the junction is discordant with germline, which a read error may explain. V and J are TRBV3-1 and TRBJ2-3; the D gene is possibly TRBD1 (6 bases). CDR1 is LGHDT and CDR2 is YNNKEL in the germline V gene (reference sequence). The CDR3 runs 15 residues. In DNA, the CDR3 is TGCGCCAGCAGCCAAGGGGGTTTGTCCACAGATACGCAGTATTTT. Its translation is CASSQGGLSTDTQYF.

The rearrangement links TRBV18 to TRBJ2-1; D gene ambiguous. The CDR3 runs to 15 residues. V was pared by 5 bases and J by 4 bases, with 15 bases between. Germline V lookup: CDR1 KGHSH, CDR2 LQKENI. CDR3 sequence reads: CASSSQVAEYNEQFF. In DNA form, the CDR3 reads TGTGCCAGCTCATCCCAGGTGGCAGAGTACAATGAGCAGTTCTTC.

V gene TRBV13 combines with J gene TRBJ1-2; 8 bases line up with TRBD1. Germline V CDR1 and CDR2: PRHDT, FYEKMQ (reference sequence). This CDR3 has 14 residues. Trimming took 5 bases from V and 4 from J; bases not matched to a gene: 6. The CDR3 sequence: CASSPDRGSYGYTF. In DNA, the CDR3 is TGTGCCAGCAGCCCCGACAGGGGCTCCTATGGCTACACCTTC.

The rearrangement uses TRBV6-5 and TRBJ2-3; D is undetermined. Looked up from germline, CDR1 is MNHEY and CDR2 is SVGAGI. This CDR3 is built from 11 residues. The V end lost 6 bases, the J end lost 6 bases, and 7 bases lay between the germline ends. CDR3 sequence (DNA): TGTGCCAGCAGGACGAGGGATACGCAGTATTTT. Translated: CASRTRDTQYF.

The J gene is TRBJ2-3, the V gene TRBV10-3, with D uncertain. In germline, CDR1 is ENHRY, CDR2 SYGVKD. The CDR3 has 16 residues. The V gene lost 3 bases and the J gene lost 5 bases, with 18 bases spanning the gap. As DNA, the CDR3 is TGTGCCATCAGTGACCATCCCTGGCGGTCCGAAGATACGCAGTATTTT. Amino acid sequence: CAISDHPWRSEDTQYF.

About this clonotype itself: The junction departs from the called germline gene at one end, perhaps through a read error. This chain joins TRBV10-3 and TRBJ2-1, with 7 bases identical to TRBD1. This CDR3 is built from 13 residues. CDR1 is ENHRY, CDR2 SYGVKD, per germline. Here the CDR3 reads CAIRGQYENVQFF. As DNA, the CDR3 is TGTGCCATCAGGGGACAGTACGAGAATGTGCAGTTCTTC.

CDR3 residues: CASSHKTSSNTEAFF. CDR3 nucleotides: TGCGCCAGCAGCCATAAGACTTCTTCGAACACTGAAGCTTTCTTT. The V and J genes are TRBV5-1 and TRBJ1-1; D unresolved. Germline CDR1 SGHRS, CDR2 YFSETQ. V lost 4 bases and J 1 base, leaving 14 bases between the germline ends. The CDR3 length is 15 residues.

The gene calls are TRBV2 and TRBJ2-2, with D possibly matching TRBD1 (5 bases). The V and J ends lost 8 bases and 1 base respectively, with 11 bases between them. Germline CDR1 and CDR2: SNHLY and FYNNEI. The CDR3 has 14 amino acids. The CDR3 here is CASRQTVNTGELFF. CDR3 in DNA: TGTGCCAGCCGGCAGACAGTGAACACCGGGGAGCTGTTTTTT.

The rearrangement links TRBV25-1 to TRBJ2-1; 7 bases agree with TRBD2. The CDR3 has 17 residues. V lost 7 bases to trimming and J lost 2 bases; unmatched junction nucleotides: 14. Germline V gives CDR1 MGHDK, CDR2 SYGVNS. CDR3 loop: CASTESMGGGAYNEQFF. The CDR3, as DNA: TGTGCCAGCACAGAGAGTATGGGGGGAGGGGCCTACAATGAGCAGTTCTTC.

This rearrangement joins TRBV27 to TRBJ2-5; the match to TRBD2 covers 14 bases. This CDR3 has 17 residues. The germline V gene encodes CDR1 MNHEY and CDR2 SMNVEV (reference sequence). V lost 4 bases and J lost 0; bases outside the gene matches: 4. The CDR3 DNA follows: TGTGCCAGCAGTTGGAGGACTAGCGGGGGGTACCAAGAGACCCAGTACTTC. This gives the protein CASSWRTSGGYQETQYF.

The J gene is TRBJ2-3, the V gene TRBV20-1, with D perhaps TRBD1 or TRBD2 (6 bases each). The V gene lost 2 bases and the J gene lost 5 bases, with 14 bases spanning the gap. This CDR3 has 14 residues. The germline gives CDR1 DFQATT, CDR2 SNEGSKA (reference sequence). CDR3 DNA: TGCAGTGCTAGAACAGGGTCCGGGGGAGATACGCAGTATTTT. Protein: CSARTGSGGDTQYF.

The chain links TRBV2 to TRBJ1-3; TRBD1 is a possible D gene (6 bases). The V gene lost 5 bases and the J gene lost 0 bases, with 11 bases spanning the gap. This CDR3 has 15 amino acids. Germline loops: CDR1 SNHLY, CDR2 FYNNEI. The DNA for the CDR3 is TGTGCCAGCAGTTACAGGGCGAGCTCTGGAAACACCATATATTTT. Residues: CASSYRASSGNTIYF.

This clonotype was seen once. The chain employs TRBV7-2 and TRBJ2-3; D is undetermined. V shed 2 bases and J shed 1 base, with 10 bases lying between them. The CDR3 totals 15 residues. The germline V gene encodes CDR1 SGHTA and CDR2 FQGNSA. CDR3 nucleotide sequence: TGTGCCAGCAGCTTACCGGTAGGCGGCACAGATACGCAGTATTTT. This gives the protein CASSLPVGGTDTQYF.

The chain couples TRBV7-6 to TRBJ2-1, with D unclear. The CDR3 has 16 residues. V lost 5 bases to trimming and J lost 0 bases, with 14 bases between them. Germline CDR1 SGHVS, CDR2 FNYEAQ. The CDR3 spells CASSPRPKSSYNEQFF. For the CDR3, the DNA is TGTGCCAGCAGCCCACGGCCGAAAAGCTCCTACAATGAGCAGTTCTTC.

This chain connects TRBV24-1 to TRBJ2-3, with 7 bases that match TRBD1. J was trimmed by 3 bases and V by 3 bases; bases with no gene match: 8. Germline V gene sequence: CDR1 KGHDR, CDR2 SFDVKD. The CDR3 consists of 16 residues. The DNA of the CDR3 is TGTGCCACCAGTGATCCCCACAGGGGAAGAACAGATACGCAGTATTTT. Translating gives CATSDPHRGRTDTQYF.

This clonotype occurred a few times. The chain uses TRBV18 and TRBJ2-6; no reliable D call. V lost 7 bases and J 0 bases, leaving 4 bases between the germline ends. There are 13 residues in the CDR3. The V gene's germline CDR1 is KGHSH and CDR2 LQKENI. The CDR3 nucleotides are TGTGCCAGCTTTACCTCTGGGGCCAACGTCCTGACTTTC. It is translated as CASFTSGANVLTF.

The chain couples TRBV20-1 to TRBJ2-5; D is undetermined. Trimming cost V 2 bases and J 2 bases, with 9 bases left between them. The CDR3 loop spans 13 amino acids. The V gene's germline CDR1 is DFQATT and CDR2 SNEGSKA (reference sequence). The CDR3 loop reads CSARMVLQETQYF. The CDR3 DNA reads as TGCAGTGCTAGAATGGTTCTACAAGAGACCCAGTACTTC.

V gene TRBV12-3 or TRBV12-4 combines with J gene TRBJ1-6; no definite D call. Trimming cost V 6 bases and J 3 bases, with 15 bases left between them. CDR3 length: 16 residues. CDR3 residues: CASREGHGFYNSPLHF. Here the CDR3 DNA reads TGTGCCAGCAGGGAGGGCCATGGGTTCTATAATTCACCCCTCCACTTT.

The V and J genes are TRBV20-1 and TRBJ2-4; D might be TRBD1 (6 bases). Trimming removed 6 bases at V and 3 bases at J, with 24 bases between. The CDR3 sequence is 17 residues long. Germline assignment: CDR1 DFQATT and CDR2 SNEGSKA (reference sequence). In DNA form, the CDR3 reads TGCAGTGCCGCCGGGACACGGAGAGCGTATGGCAAAAACATTCAGTACTTC. Translated: CSAAGTRRAYGKNIQYF.

This clonotype was seen a few times. The chain combines TRBV7-2 with TRBJ1-6; D might be TRBD1 (5 bases). The CDR3 is 13 amino acids. In germline, CDR1 is SGHTA, CDR2 FQGNSA. V gave up 5 bases and J gave up 6 bases, with 8 bases separating them. DNA for the CDR3: TGTGCCAGCAGCCGGGACCCTAATTCACCCCTCCACTTT. Its translation is CASSRDPNSPLHF. Using reference TRBV7-2 and TRBJ1-6 for the parts outside the CDR3, the full variable domain is GAGVSQSPSNKVTEKGKDVELRCDPISGHTALYWYRQSLGQGLEFLIYFQGNSAPDKSGLPSDRFSAERTGGSVSTLTIQRTQQEDSAVYLCASSRDPNSPLHFGNGTRLTVT.

The rearrangement links TRBV12-3 or TRBV12-4 to TRBJ1-1; D may be TRBD1 (6 bases). The CDR3 extends over 14 amino acids. Trimming took 5 bases from V and 6 from J, leaving 16 bases between them. The CDR3 nucleotides read TGTGCCAGCAGTCCGGCAGGGGCGAGGGCTGAAGCTTTCTTT. This sequence encodes CASSPAGARAEAFF.